The clone carrying this TCR beta chain appeared once. Its antigen is still unknown. Produced via immunoSEQ multiplex PCR; TCRdb's table is partial and in-frame only. This table holds under 130,000 clones, 82% found once. This sample is part of a study of T cell responses to AZD1222 COVID-19 vaccine. Study at large: Second-dose recipients at about 4 or about 12 weeks were treated as one pooled group. The study, taken as a whole, reports: Reportedly, close to half of spike-specific TCRs are directed against unmutated variant regions. With two AZD1222 doses given, Spike-specific TCR breadth and depth both rose. Repertoires in all cases were sampled only once the peak T cell response had passed.

This sample comprised peripheral blood, obtained on day 0 of AZD1222 vaccination. This TCR was recovered from an adult in good health.

CDR3 coding DNA: TGCGCCAGCAGCCAAGTAGGGACAAGGAGGTCCGGGGAGCTGTTTTTT. This translates into CASSQVGTRRSGELFF. The rearrangement joins TRBV4-1 to TRBJ2-2, with a weak D call TRBD1 (6 bases). V lost 1 base and J lost 6, with 15 bases in between. Germline CDR1 MGHRA, CDR2 YSYEKL. The CDR3 runs to 16 residues.